This TCR beta chain came from a study of blood T cell repertoires in COVID-19. Study context: Acute-phase and convalescent COVID-19 samples originated in the United States, Italy and Spain. From T cells, B-cell-depleted T cells, or PBMCs came the material, which was cDNA or gDNA.

V gave up 2 bases and J gave up 12 bases; unmatched junction bases: 7. CDR3 length: 14 residues. Germline CDR1 MDHEN, CDR2 SYDVKM. How the authors handled the data: From reference gene primer amplification, estimates of nucleated cell counts were derived. The protocol was immunoSEQ multiplex PCR, while the TCRdb copy is restricted to in-frame clones and leaves out a portion. V and J calls and clone size are those listed in that table; D and trimming were worked out from the DNA. The table has 30,000 to 40,000 clones, 80% seen once; the top ten hold roughly 35%. This TCR derives from a man at least 80 years old with active or convalescent COVID-19. This chain connects TRBV28 to TRBJ2-1; 10 bases match TRBD2. Sample: peripheral blood. The CDR3: CASSLLAGVLGQFF. DNA for the CDR3: TGTGCCAGCAGTTTACTAGCGGGGGTCCTTGGGCAGTTCTTC.